These 27 T cell receptor beta chains were all obtained from the same sample, sequenced in a study of T cell responses to AZD1222 COVID-19 vaccine. Here immunoSEQ multiplex PCR was the method, and the copy in TCRdb shows in-frame clones only, minus some. The repertoire holds 150,000 to 250,000 clones, around 93% seen once, with about 1% in the top ten. Sequencing used peripheral blood, obtained 28 days after the second AZD1222 dose. The receptors shown here come from an adult who received the AZD1222 COVID-19 vaccine.

The rearrangement joins TRBV7-9 to TRBJ1-1, with D tentatively TRBD1 (5 bases). V was cut by 5 bases and J by 5 bases, with 15 bases left in between. Germline CDR1 reads SEHNR; CDR2 reads FQNEAQ (reference sequence). The CDR3 totals 14 residues. This CDR3 reads CASSLDTSGTEAFF. In DNA form, the CDR3 reads TGTGCCAGCAGCCTGGACACGTCTGGGACTGAAGCTTTCTTT.

This clone was recorded only once. The gene calls are TRBV19 and TRBJ2-2; 12 nucleotides agree with TRBD2. Germline V gene data show CDR1 as LNHDA and CDR2 as SQIVND (reference sequence). V lost 5 bases and J lost 2; bases outside the gene matches: 6. The CDR3 has 17 amino acids. CDR3 bases: TGTGCCAGTAGTCTACTAGCGGGGGGACCCAACACCGGGGAGCTGTTTTTT. Its translation: CASSLLAGGPNTGELFF.

V usage is TRBV6-5 and J usage is TRBJ2-7, with D hard to call. Germline V gives CDR1 MNHEY, CDR2 SVGAGI. Trimming took off 6 bases at V and 0 bases at J, with 12 bases between the two ends. There are 14 residues in the CDR3. The CDR3 loop is CASSNLASSYEQYF. As DNA, the CDR3 is TGTGCCAGCAGCAACCTGGCCAGCTCCTACGAGCAGTACTTC.

The chain uses TRBV20-1 and TRBJ2-1, with D hard to call. V was trimmed by 3 bases and J by 6 bases, leaving 6 bases between them. The CDR3 contains 11 residues. Germline-derived CDR1 and CDR2 are DFQATT and SNEGSKA (reference sequence). CDR3 coding DNA: TGCAGTGCTAGTCAGACCAATGAGCAGTTCTTC. Residues: CSASQTNEQFF.

The chain recombines TRBV27 with TRBJ1-5; tentative D call: TRBD1 (5 bases). CDR1 and CDR2 from the germline V gene are MNHEY and SMNVEV (reference sequence). Trimming removed 6 bases from V and 0 bases from J, with 12 bases in between. This CDR3 contains 15 residues. The chain's CDR3 is CASRAREGSNQPQHF. The CDR3 DNA follows: TGTGCCAGCAGAGCCAGGGAGGGTAGCAATCAGCCCCAGCATTTT.

The chain links TRBV7-3 to TRBJ2-5; D gene unclear. V was clipped by 4 bases and J by 2 bases, with 8 bases between them. CDR1 is SGHTA, CDR2 FQGTGA, per germline. The CDR3 is made up of 13 amino acids. The CDR3 nucleotides are TGTGCCAGCAGCTCACGAACTCAAGAGACCCAGTACTTC. It yields the protein CASSSRTQETQYF.

Only a few counts were recorded for this clone. The chain carries TRBV27 and TRBJ1-2; no clear D gene. V was cut by 8 bases and J by 8 bases, with 21 bases left in between. Germline V gives CDR1 MNHEY, CDR2 SMNVEV (reference sequence). The CDR3 length is 14 residues. The CDR3: CASGGSGLYEGYTF. In DNA form, the CDR3 reads TGTGCCAGCGGTGGGAGCGGGCTGTACGAGGGCTACACCTTC.

The rearrangement joins TRBV19 to TRBJ1-1; 7 bases align to TRBD1. There are 14 residues in the CDR3. CDR1 is LNHDA and CDR2 is SQIVND in the germline V gene (reference sequence). Unmatched junction bases numbered 8, after V lost 9 bases and J lost 1 base. The CDR3, as DNA: TGTGCCAGCGTGAAGGGGACAGCGAACACTGAAGCTTTCTTT. Translation gives CASVKGTANTEAFF.

V usage is TRBV6-5 and J usage is TRBJ1-6; D remains unclear. This CDR3 is 11 amino acids long. V lost 3 bases and J 11 bases, leaving 5 bases between the germline ends. CDR1 and CDR2 (germline): MNHEY, SVGAGI. The CDR3 DNA reads TGTGCCAGCAGTTATGATCCACCCCTCCACTTT. Its translation: CASSYDPPLHF.

This clone was observed once. The chain combines TRBV19 with TRBJ1-1, with D unresolved. This CDR3 has 12 amino acids. Trimming left V 10 bases short and J 8 bases short, with 17 bases between. CDR1 is LNHDA and CDR2 is SQIVND in the germline V gene (reference sequence). The CDR3 region has the DNA TGTGCCACCTCAATAGATCTAAGGGAAGCTTTCTTT. It translates to CATSIDLREAFF.

The chain employs TRBV6-5 and TRBJ2-2; 10 nucleotides match TRBD1. The CDR3 contains 14 residues. From germline, CDR1 is MNHEY and CDR2 SVGAGI. Trimming took 6 bases from V and 6 from J; bases not matched to a gene: 4. The CDR3 loop reads CASSLTGGSGELFF. The CDR3 DNA follows: TGTGCCAGCAGCCTGACAGGGGGCTCCGGGGAGCTGTTTTTT.

In DNA, the CDR3 is TGTGCCAGCAGCCAAGCTGGGGACAGCGGCTACACCTTC. Protein product: CASSQAGDSGYTF. V and J are TRBV3-1 (or the pseudogene TRBV3-2) and TRBJ1-2; 7 bases are shared with TRBD1. V trimming: 1 base; J trimming: 8 bases; junction bases outside the gene matches: 4. CDR3 length: 13 residues. Germline V gene data show CDR1 as LGHDT and CDR2 as YNNKEL (reference sequence).

The CDR3 loop reads CASSLPLQGYSPLHF. The CDR3 region has the DNA TGTGCCAGCAGCTTACCCCTCCAGGGCTATTCACCCCTCCACTTT. The chain combines TRBV7-9 with TRBJ1-6, with D perhaps matching TRBD1 (5 bases). Trimming removed 2 bases from V and 8 bases from J, with 13 bases in between. The CDR3 has 15 amino acids. The germline V gene has CDR1 SEHNR and CDR2 FQNEAQ (reference sequence).

The chain carries TRBV5-1 and TRBJ2-7; D not resolved. The CDR3 sequence is 16 residues long. Germline-derived CDR1 and CDR2 are SGHRS and YFSETQ. Trimming left V 0 bases short and J 6 bases short, with 19 bases between. As DNA, the CDR3 is TGCGCCAGCAGCTTGGCCCGTAGGACCCTTTTGAGCGAGCAGTACTTC. As protein: CASSLARRTLLSEQYF.

This clone showed up just once. This chain links TRBV27 with TRBJ1-2, with 10 bases lining up with TRBD1. The germline V gene encodes CDR1 MNHEY and CDR2 SMNVEV (reference sequence). There are 15 residues in the CDR3. V lost 0 bases and J lost 8; bases outside the gene matches: 6. In DNA, the CDR3 is TGTGCCAGCAGTTTATCAGGGGACAGGGGAGCAGGCTACACCTTC. Translated: CASSLSGDRGAGYTF.

V is TRBV6-1 and J is TRBJ1-2, with D tentatively TRBD1 (5 bases). Looked up from germline, CDR1 is MNHNS and CDR2 is SASEGT. Between the trimmed V and J ends, which lost 1 base and 8 bases, there was a span of 20 bases. The CDR3 is made up of 16 amino acids. CDR3 loop: CASSEDGAYGIYGYTF. The DNA of the CDR3 is TGTGCCAGCAGTGAAGATGGGGCTTACGGAATATACGGCTACACCTTC.

The chain couples TRBV7-8 to TRBJ1-1; 8 nucleotides line up with TRBD1. The CDR3 is made up of 13 amino acids. V lost 1 base to trimming and J lost 11 bases; unmatched junction nucleotides: 6. Looked up from germline, CDR1 is SGHVS and CDR2 is FQNEAQ. This CDR3 reads CASSLGDRFRAFF. In DNA, the CDR3 is TGTGCCAGCAGCTTAGGGGACAGGTTTCGGGCTTTCTTT.

The V gene is TRBV6-5, the J gene TRBJ2-3, with unresolved D. Germline V gene sequence: CDR1 MNHEY, CDR2 SVGAGI. The CDR3 contains 16 residues. The V end lost 3 bases, the J end lost 2 bases, and 15 bases lay between the germline ends. The CDR3 protein is CASSYQPLRLTDTQYF. CDR3 bases: TGTGCCAGCAGTTATCAGCCACTCCGTCTCACAGATACGCAGTATTTT.

The gene calls are TRBV7-9 and TRBJ1-2; possible D gene TRBD1, 5 bases. Trimming shortened V by 1 base and J by 12 bases, and 21 bases separated the two germline ends. This CDR3 comprises 15 residues. CDR1 and CDR2 from the germline V gene are SEHNR and FQNEAQ (reference sequence). The CDR3 spells CASSLVSGGSSRDTF. DNA for the CDR3: TGTGCCAGCAGCTTAGTCTCGGGGGGTTCATCGAGAGACACCTTC.

The chain has TRBV4-2 and TRBJ1-5; D gene uncertain. The germline CDR1 and CDR2 sequences are LGHNA and YNFKEQ. The CDR3 runs to 16 residues. V was clipped by 0 bases and J by 4 bases, with 13 bases between them. The chain's CDR3 is CASSQETAGRNQPQHF. The CDR3 DNA sequence: TGTGCCAGCAGCCAAGAAACGGCTGGACGAAATCAGCCCCAGCATTTT.

This chain joins TRBV25-1 and TRBJ2-1; either TRBD1 or TRBD2 may fit D (6 bases each). Germline loops: CDR1 MGHDK, CDR2 SYGVNS. V was clipped by 2 bases and J by 2 bases, with 10 bases between them. The CDR3 extends over 15 amino acids. The CDR3 region is CASSEGGGPYNEQFF. The CDR3, as DNA: TGTGCCAGCAGTGAAGGAGGGGGACCCTACAATGAGCAGTTCTTC. Based on the CDR3 plus reference TRBV25-1 and TRBJ2-1, the full variable domain is EADIYQTPRYLVIGTGKKITLECSQTMGHDKMYWYQQDPGMELHLIHYSYGVNSTEKGDLSSESTVSRIRTEHFPLTLESARPSHTSQYLCASSEGGGPYNEQFFGPGTRLTVL.

The chain combines TRBV29-1 with TRBJ2-7, with D tentatively TRBD1 or TRBD2 (5 bases each). Germline V gene data show CDR1 as SQVTM and CDR2 as ANQGSEA. Trimming removed 6 bases from V and 3 bases from J, with 15 bases in between. This CDR3 contains 13 residues. The CDR3 DNA reads TGCAGCGTGGCTCAGGGAGTTTTCTACGAGCAGTACTTC. Translating it yields CSVAQGVFYEQYF.

This clone came up a few times. The V call is TRBV29-1, the J call TRBJ1-2; 7 bases map to TRBD1. Trimming cost V 7 bases and J 1 base; bases outside gene matches: 9. The CDR3 sequence is 14 residues long. Germline loops: CDR1 SQVTM, CDR2 ANQGSEA. The CDR3 sequence: CSAGRGDSNYGYTF. In nucleotides, the CDR3 is TGCAGCGCAGGAAGAGGGGACAGTAACTATGGCTACACCTTC. The variable domain in full, completed from reference TRBV29-1 and TRBJ1-2, reads SAVISQKPSRDICQRGTSLTIQCQVDSQVTMMFWYRQQPGQSLTLIATANQGSEATYESGFVIDKFPISRPNLTFSTLTVSNMSPEDSSIYLCSAGRGDSNYGYTFGSGTRLTVV.

The CDR3 protein is CASGWEGGDRYF. DNA of the CDR3: TGTGCTAGTGGTTGGGAGGGGGGCGACCGGTACTTC. This chain joins TRBV12-5 and TRBJ2-7; D possibly corresponds to TRBD2 (7 bases). Trimming cost V 4 bases and J 12 bases, with 16 bases left between them. The CDR3 totals 12 residues. The V gene's germline CDR1 is LGHNT and CDR2 FRNRAP. The whole variable domain, remainder taken from reference TRBV12-5 and TRBJ2-7, is DARVTQTPRHKVTEMGQEVTMRCQPILGHNTVFWYRQTMMQGLELLAYFRNRAPLDDSGMPKDRFSAEMPDATLATLKIQPSEPRDSAVYFCASGWEGGDRYFGPGTRLTVT.

This sequence joins TRBV3-1 (or the pseudogene TRBV3-2) and TRBJ1-1; TRBD1 matches 7 bases. The CDR3 covers 18 residues. The germline gives CDR1 LGHDT, CDR2 YNNKEL (reference sequence). With 2 bases clipped from V and 0 bases from J, the junction kept 12 bases outside the gene matches. The CDR3, as DNA: TGTGCCAGCAGCCAACTCTCGACAGGGACCGGTATGAACACTGAAGCTTTCTTT. Translation gives CASSQLSTGTGMNTEAFF.

The chain uses TRBV7-8 and TRBJ1-5, with TRBD1 matching over 11 bases. V lost 6 bases to trimming and J lost 6 bases; unmatched junction nucleotides: 10. CDR1 is SGHVS and CDR2 is FQNEAQ in the germline V gene. The CDR3 sequence is 16 residues long. CDR3 coding DNA: TGTGCCAGCAGACAAGAGGGGACAGGGGGTATTCAGCCCCAGCATTTT. Protein: CASRQEGTGGIQPQHF.

Points on this clone: Additional DNA sequences in this sample encode the identical CDR3. This chain uses TRBV7-3 with TRBJ2-3; 11 positions agree with TRBD2. The V segment lost 5 bases and the J segment 4 bases; nucleotides outside the gene matches: 5. Germline V CDR1 and CDR2: SGHTA, FQGTGA. This CDR3 comprises 15 residues. The CDR3 nucleotides are TGTGCCAGCAGCCTTAGCGGGGGGGCCTCAGATACGCAGTATTTT. It specifies CASSLSGGASDTQYF.